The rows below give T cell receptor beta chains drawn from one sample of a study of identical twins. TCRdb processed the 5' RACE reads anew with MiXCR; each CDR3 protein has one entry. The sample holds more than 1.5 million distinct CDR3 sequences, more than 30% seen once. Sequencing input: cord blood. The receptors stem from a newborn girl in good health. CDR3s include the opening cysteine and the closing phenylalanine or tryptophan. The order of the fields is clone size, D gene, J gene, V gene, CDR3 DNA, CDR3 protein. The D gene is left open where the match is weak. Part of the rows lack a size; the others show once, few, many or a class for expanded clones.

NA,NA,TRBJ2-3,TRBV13,TGTGCCAGCAGCTCCCTCGGGGGGCAGACTAACACAGATACGCAGTATTTT,CASSSLGGQTNTDTQYF
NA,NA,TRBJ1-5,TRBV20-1,TGCAGTGCAATAACGGACTCCAGTCCCGATCAGCCCCAGCATTTT,CSAITDSSPDQPQHF
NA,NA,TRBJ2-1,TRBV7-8,TGTGCCAGCAGCTTATATGGAGGGTGGCCAAGCTCCTACAATGAGCAGTTCTTC,CASSLYGGWPSSYNEQFF
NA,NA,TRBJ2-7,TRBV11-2,TGTGCCAGCAGCTTAGGCCCCGACAATTCCTACGAGCAGTACTTC,CASSLGPDNSYEQYF
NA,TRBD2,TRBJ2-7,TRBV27,TGTGCCAGCAGTTTAGGGCTAGCGGGAGCTAGCGAGCAGTACTTC,CASSLGLAGASEQYF
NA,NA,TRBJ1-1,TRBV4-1,TGCGCCAGCAGCCAAGCCCGGACCTTCTTGAACACTGAAGCTTTCTTT,CASSQARTFLNTEAFF
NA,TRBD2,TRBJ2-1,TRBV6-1,TGTGCCAGCAAGGTAATAGCGGGGGGCAATGAGCAGTTCTTC,CASKVIAGGNEQFF
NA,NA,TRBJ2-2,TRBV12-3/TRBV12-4,TGTGCCAGCAGTCCAAACCCGGGTGGCGGGGAGCTGTTTTTT,CASSPNPGGGELFF
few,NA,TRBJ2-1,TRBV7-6,TGTGCCAGCAGCGGACTTCACAATGAGCAGTTCTTC,CASSGLHNEQFF
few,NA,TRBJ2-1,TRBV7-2,TGTGCCAGCAGCTTACCCGTTGAGGGTTTGAGGTACAATGAGCAGTTCTTC,CASSLPVEGLRYNEQFF
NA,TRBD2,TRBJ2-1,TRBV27,TGTGCCAGCAGCGCCGGGACTAGCGGGAGTGGGTACAATGAGCAGTTCTTC,CASSAGTSGSGYNEQFF
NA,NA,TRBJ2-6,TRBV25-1,TGTGCCAGCAGTGAACGCAGCTCTGGGGCCAACGTCCTGACTTTC,CASSERSSGANVLTF
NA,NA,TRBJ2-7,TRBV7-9,TGTGCCAGCAGCGCTAGCTCCGGGACTCCCTCCTACGAGCAGTACTTC,CASSASSGTPSYEQYF
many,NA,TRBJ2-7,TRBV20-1,TGCAGTGCTAGAAAAAATGGGATACCCTACGAGCAGTACTTC,CSARKNGIPYEQYF
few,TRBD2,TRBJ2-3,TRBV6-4,TGTGCCAGCAGTGACTCACTAGCGGGAGCAGATACGCAGTATTTT,CASSDSLAGADTQYF
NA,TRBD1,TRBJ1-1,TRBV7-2,TGTGCCAGCAGCTTGACCGACAGGGCGGGAACTGAAGCTTTCTTT,CASSLTDRAGTEAFF
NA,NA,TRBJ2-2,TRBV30,TGTGCCTGGAGTGCGATGGACAGCTACACCGGGGAGCTGTTTTTT,CAWSAMDSYTGELFF
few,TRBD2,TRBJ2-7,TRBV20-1,TGCAGTGCTAGAGATTTGGGTAGCGGGACCTACGAGCAGTACTTC,CSARDLGSGTYEQYF
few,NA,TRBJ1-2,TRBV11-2,TGTGCCAGCAGCTTTAGGGATGTAATCTATGGCTACACCTTC,CASSFRDVIYGYTF
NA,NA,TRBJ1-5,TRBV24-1,TGTGCCACCAGTGAACAGTTTAGCAATCAGCCCCAGCATTTT,CATSEQFSNQPQHF
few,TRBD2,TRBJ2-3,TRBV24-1,TGTGCCACCAGCAATAGCGGGGCGAGCACAGATACGCAGTATTTT,CATSNSGASTDTQYF
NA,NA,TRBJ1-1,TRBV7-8,TGTGCCAGCAGCTTAGGGGGGCTTGTGGCTTTCTTT,CASSLGGLVAFF
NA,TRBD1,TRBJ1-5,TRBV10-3,TGTGCCAGCAACCCCGGGACAGGGGACATTCAGCCCCAGCATTTT,CASNPGTGDIQPQHF
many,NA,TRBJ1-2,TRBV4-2,TGTGCCAGCAGCCGAGGACAGTCCCCGATAGACTACACCTTC,CASSRGQSPIDYTF
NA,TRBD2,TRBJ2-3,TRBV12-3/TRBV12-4,TGTGCCGCAGGACTAGTGGGCACAGATACGCAGTATTTT,CAAGLVGTDTQYF
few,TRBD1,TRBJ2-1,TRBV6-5,TGTGCCAGCAGTTACACCCGGGACAGACCAACTGGGTACAATGAGCAGTTCTTC,CASSYTRDRPTGYNEQFF
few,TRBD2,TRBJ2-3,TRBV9,TGTGCCAGCAGCGTAGGGGCGGGAGGGCCGGGCACAGATACGCAGTATTTT,CASSVGAGGPGTDTQYF
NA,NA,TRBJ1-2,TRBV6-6,TGTGCCAGCAGTTACGGGAATGTGGCTGGCTACACCTTC,CASSYGNVAGYTF
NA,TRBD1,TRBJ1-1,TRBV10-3,TGTGCCATCAGAACCGGGACAGGGTACACTGAAGCTTTCTTT,CAIRTGTGYTEAFF
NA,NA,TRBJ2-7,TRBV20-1,TGCAGTGCCCAGGATCGCCGCCCCGAGCAGTACTTC,CSAQDRRPEQYF
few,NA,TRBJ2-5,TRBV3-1,TGTGCCAGCAGCCAAGCCAAAAAAAACCCGAGTCAAGAGACCCAGTACTTC,CASSQAKKNPSQETQYF
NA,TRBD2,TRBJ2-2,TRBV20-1,TGCAGTGCTAGAGATCCGGGGGGGTACCTTTCCGGGGAGCTGTTTTTT,CSARDPGGYLSGELFF
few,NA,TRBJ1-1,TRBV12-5,TGTGCTAGTGGTGAAGAGACAGGCATGAACACTGAAGCTTTCTTT,CASGEETGMNTEAFF
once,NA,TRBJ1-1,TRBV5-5,TGTGCCAGCAGCTTATTAGGGTCTTTCACTGAAGCTTTCTTT,CASSLLGSFTEAFF
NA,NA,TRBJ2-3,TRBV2,TGTGCCTCGAGGGGGGACACAGGCACAGATACGCAGTATTTT,CASRGDTGTDTQYF
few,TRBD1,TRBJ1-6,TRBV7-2,TGTGCCAGCACCCGGGACAGGCCCTTCAATTCACCCCTCCACTTT,CASTRDRPFNSPLHF
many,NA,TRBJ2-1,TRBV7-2,TGTGCCAGCAGTTCACCTAGCGCTAGCTACAATGAGCAGTTCTTC,CASSSPSASYNEQFF
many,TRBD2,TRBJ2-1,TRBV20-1,TGCAGTGCGGACGGGACTAGATACAATGAGCAGTTCTTC,CSADGTRYNEQFF
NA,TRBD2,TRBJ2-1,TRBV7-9,TGTGCCAGCAGCCAGGCGACTAGCGGTGAGCAGTTCTTC,CASSQATSGEQFF
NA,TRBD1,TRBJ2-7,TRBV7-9,TGTGCCAGCAGTTCATGGACAGGCCGCCCCTACGAGCAGTACTTC,CASSSWTGRPYEQYF
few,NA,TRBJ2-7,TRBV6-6,TGTGCCAGCAGCCGATCTAGGGGGTCCTACGAGCAGTACTTC,CASSRSRGSYEQYF
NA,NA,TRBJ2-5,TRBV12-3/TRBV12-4,TGTGCCAGCAGTTTAGGGGGAAAGTTGGGCGAGACCCAGTACTTC,CASSLGGKLGETQYF
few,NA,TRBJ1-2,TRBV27,TGTGCCAGCAGGCCCTTAAGGACAGCCCGCCGCTATGGCTACACCTTC,CASRPLRTARRYGYTF
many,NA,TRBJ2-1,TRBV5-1,TGCGCCAGCAGCTTAAGGTATAGCTCCTACAATGAGCAGTTCTTC,CASSLRYSSYNEQFF
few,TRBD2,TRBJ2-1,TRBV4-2,TGTGCCAGCAGCCAAGGGATAGCGGGGGGTAATGAGCAGTTCTTC,CASSQGIAGGNEQFF